The rows below give T cell receptor beta chains drawn from one sample of a study of shared clonotypes between healthy human individuals. Assay used: immunoSEQ multiplex PCR; TCRdb lists only in-frame clones, some missing. The sample has roughly 2 million clones, about 95% seen once; the top ten hold 0.85% to 1.2%. Input material: naive CD8+ T cells sorted from blood. The receptor source for this set is a man between 18 and 35 years old in good health. Each CDR3 is given with its conserved first and last residue. A D gene is named only where the DNA matches it firmly. Clone size is shown for a subset of rows, as once, few, many or a class of expanded clone.

NA	TRBV6-1	TRBJ2-1	TRBD2	TGTGGCCTCAAGCGGGGGTCCTACAATGAGCAGTTCTTC	CGLKRGSYNEQFF
NA	TRBV13	TRBJ2-3	NA	TGTGCCAGTCAGGTTCGGGGCACAGATACGCAGTATTTT	CASQVRGTDTQYF
NA	TRBV7-9	TRBJ1-1	NA	TGTGCCAGCAGCTTTTGGGGGGCCACTGAAGCTTTCTTT	CASSFWGATEAFF
NA	TRBV7-8	TRBJ2-3	TRBD1	TGTGCCAGCAGCTCCCTCGTAGGGCAGGGGGCATCAGATACGCAGTATTTT	CASSSLVGQGASDTQYF
NA	TRBV2	TRBJ1-1	NA	TGTGCCAGCAGTGGACCGGGAGACACTGAAGCTTTCTTT	CASSGPGDTEAFF
NA	TRBV6-1	TRBJ2-1	TRBD1	TGTGCCAGCACCGACAGGGGGCCGAACAATGAGCAGTTCTTC	CASTDRGPNNEQFF
NA	TRBV9	TRBJ2-7	TRBD2	TGTGCCAGCAGCTTGGGACTAGCGGACTACGAGCAGTACTTC	CASSLGLADYEQYF
NA	TRBV6-6	TRBJ1-5	NA	TGTGCCAGCAGTTTCAGGGAGTATAGCAATCAGCCCCAGCATTTT	CASSFREYSNQPQHF
NA	TRBV5-1	TRBJ1-4	TRBD1	TGCGCCAGCAGCCCCGGACAGGGTCTCGAAAAACTGTTTTTT	CASSPGQGLEKLFF
NA	TRBV10-3	TRBJ1-2	NA	TGTGCCATCCGGCCCCTGGGGACCAACTATGGCTACACCTTC	CAIRPLGTNYGYTF
NA	TRBV4-1	TRBJ2-2	TRBD2	TGCGCCAGCAGCCCTAGCGGGATCACCGGGGAGCTGTTTTTT	CASSPSGITGELFF
NA	TRBV6-1	TRBJ2-5	TRBD1	TGTGCCAGCAGCCCCCCCGACAGGGAACAAGAGACCCAGTACTTC	CASSPPDREQETQYF
NA	TRBV13	TRBJ2-1	NA	TGTGCCAGCAGCTTAAAATCCTCCTACAATGAGCAGTTCTTC	CASSLKSSYNEQFF
NA	TRBV25-1	TRBJ1-3	NA	TGTGCCAGCAGTGAGTGGGAGGGGCACCCTGGAAACACCATATATTTT	CASSEWEGHPGNTIYF
NA	TRBV18	TRBJ2-7	NA	TGTGCCAGCTCACCACTCGAGCAGGGGTCGAACGAGCAGTACTTC	CASSPLEQGSNEQYF
NA	TRBV30	TRBJ2-5	NA	TGTGCCTGGAGTGTACTGGGACAAGAGAGAGAGACCCAGTACTTC	CAWSVLGQERETQYF
NA	TRBV27	TRBJ2-5	TRBD1	TGTGCCAGCAGTTTATATGGGACAGGGTGGACCCAGTACTTC	CASSLYGTGWTQYF
NA	TRBV19	TRBJ2-1	NA	TGTGCCAGTAGTTTTCAGGGTGAGGGGAGAGAGAATGAGCAGTTCTTC	CASSFQGEGRENEQFF
NA	TRBV29-1	TRBJ2-6	NA	TGCAGCGCCAGCTCTGGGGCCAACGTCCTGACTTTC	CSASSGANVLTF
NA	TRBV13	TRBJ2-1	NA	TGTGCCAGCAGCCGCCTTTCGTGGGGGGGCATCAATGAGCAGTTCTTC	CASSRLSWGGINEQFF
NA	TRBV4-3	TRBJ2-2	NA	TGCGCCAGCAGCCTCCGGTTCTACGGGACCGGGGAGCTGTTTTTT	CASSLRFYGTGELFF
NA	TRBV5-4	TRBJ2-2	NA	TGTGCCAGCAGCCCGGGGGGGACAGACACCGGGGAGCTGTTTTTT	CASSPGGTDTGELFF
NA	TRBV2	TRBJ2-7	TRBD2	TGTGCCAGCAGTGTGGCGGGAGCAACCTACGAGCAGTACTTC	CASSVAGATYEQYF
NA	TRBV7-9	TRBJ2-1	NA	TGTGCCAGCAGCTTAGCGACTCAGGGTTACAATGAGCAGTTCTTC	CASSLATQGYNEQFF
NA	TRBV7-9	TRBJ2-1	TRBD2	TGTGCCAGCAGCTTAATAGCGGGAGGGTACAATGAGCAGTTCTTC	CASSLIAGGYNEQFF
few	TRBV27	TRBJ1-5	NA	TGTGCCAGCTGTTTGGCGGGAGCGAATCAGCCCCAGCATTTT	CASCLAGANQPQHF
NA	TRBV20-1	TRBJ1-1	NA	TGCAGTGCTCGGACGCTCCTTGAAGCTTTCTTT	CSARTLLEAFF
NA	TRBV2	TRBJ2-7	NA	TGTGCCAGCAGTGAAGTTGTAGGGGTATCATACGAGCAGTACTTC	CASSEVVGVSYEQYF
NA	TRBV7-8	TRBJ2-5	TRBD2	TGTGCCATAAACAGAAGGACTAGCGGGGTGGGAGAGACCCAGTACTTC	CAINRRTSGVGETQYF
NA	TRBV19	TRBJ2-5	NA	TGTGCCAGTAGCACTACGGTGGGATTTAGAGAGACCCAGTACTTC	CASSTTVGFRETQYF
NA	TRBV12-5	TRBJ1-1	TRBD1	TGTGCTAGTGGTTTTCCAGGGGGCACTGAAGCTTTCTTT	CASGFPGGTEAFF
NA	TRBV28	TRBJ2-7	NA	TGTGCCAGCAGTGATGGGACCGTCAGCTCCTACGAGCAGTACTTC	CASSDGTVSSYEQYF
NA	TRBV11-2	TRBJ2-7	NA	TGTGCCAGCAGCTTAGTTGGGGCTACCTACGAGCAGTACTTC	CASSLVGATYEQYF